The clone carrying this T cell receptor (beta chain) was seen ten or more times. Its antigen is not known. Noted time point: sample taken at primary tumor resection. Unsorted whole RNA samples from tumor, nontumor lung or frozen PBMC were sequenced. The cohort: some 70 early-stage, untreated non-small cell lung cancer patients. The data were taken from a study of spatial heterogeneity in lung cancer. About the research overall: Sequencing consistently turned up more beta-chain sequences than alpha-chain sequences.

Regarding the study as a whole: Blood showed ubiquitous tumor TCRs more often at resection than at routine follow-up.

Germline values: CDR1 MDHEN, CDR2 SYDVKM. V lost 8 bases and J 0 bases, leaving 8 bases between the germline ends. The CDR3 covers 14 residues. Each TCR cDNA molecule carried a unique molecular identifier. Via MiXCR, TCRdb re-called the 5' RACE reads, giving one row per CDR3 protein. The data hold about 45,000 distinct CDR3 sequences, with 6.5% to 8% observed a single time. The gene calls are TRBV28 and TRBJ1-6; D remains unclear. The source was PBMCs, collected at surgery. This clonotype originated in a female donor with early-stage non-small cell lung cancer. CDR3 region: CASAMGSYNSPLHF. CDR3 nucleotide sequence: TGTGCCAGCGCTATGGGCTCCTATAATTCACCCCTCCACTTT.